A selection of T cell receptor beta chains follows, all from one sample in a study of human T cells and chemical hapten exposure. TCRdb re-called the RACE reads through MiXCR, storing one row per CDR3 protein. The data contain some 87,000 distinct CDR3 sequences, 10% of them seen just once; the ten biggest clones take up about 1.5%. Source: whole blood, taken in connection with sensitization to the hapten diphenylcyclopropenone (DPC). These receptors all come from a woman between 50 and 59 years old with alopecia areata. Some clones in this sample may be carry-over from other donors' samples. CDR3s include the opening cysteine and the closing phenylalanine or tryptophan. The D gene is left open where the match is weak. Size tells how often a clone was seen (once, few, many) or the class of an expanded clone, and some rows leave it out.

d_call: TRBD2
clone_size: few
j_call: TRBJ2-5
v_call: TRBV7-3
cdr3_nt: TGTGCCAGCACCCAACCTTACCGGCTAGCGGGAGCAATCCGAGAGACCCAGTACTTC
cdr3_aa: CASTQPYRLAGAIRETQYF

d_call: TRBD1
clone_size: -
j_call: TRBJ1-2
v_call: TRBV7-9
cdr3_nt: TGTGCCAGCAGTCTAGGACAGGGAGGCGGCTACACCTTC
cdr3_aa: CASSLGQGGGYTF

d_call: TRBD1
clone_size: -
j_call: TRBJ1-3
v_call: TRBV12-3/TRBV12-4
cdr3_nt: TGTGCCAGCAGCCCTTCGGACAGGCTTGGGGGCACCATATATTTT
cdr3_aa: CASSPSDRLGGTIYF

d_call: -
clone_size: few
j_call: TRBJ2-7
v_call: TRBV12-3/TRBV12-4
cdr3_nt: TGTGCCAGCAGTCCCTCCGTCGTGTTCGAGCAGTACTTC
cdr3_aa: CASSPSVVFEQYF

d_call: -
clone_size: few
j_call: TRBJ2-3
v_call: TRBV6-2/TRBV6-3
cdr3_nt: TGTGCCAGCAGTTACACCCCCGGAGCGGGCAGGGACACAGATACGCAGTATTTT
cdr3_aa: CASSYTPGAGRDTDTQYF

d_call: -
clone_size: -
j_call: TRBJ1-1
v_call: TRBV11-2
cdr3_nt: TGTGCCAGCAGCTTAGAGATGTCTCAGGGAGAAGCTTTCTTT
cdr3_aa: CASSLEMSQGEAFF

d_call: -
clone_size: few
j_call: TRBJ2-1
v_call: TRBV29-1
cdr3_nt: TGCAGCTACAAAGGGCGAGGGTACAATGAGCAGTTCTTC
cdr3_aa: CSYKGRGYNEQFF

d_call: -
clone_size: -
j_call: TRBJ2-7
v_call: TRBV29-1
cdr3_nt: TGCAGCGTTGCCGCTACTCCCCTCGAGCAGTACTTC
cdr3_aa: CSVAATPLEQYF

d_call: -
clone_size: -
j_call: TRBJ1-5
v_call: TRBV7-2
cdr3_nt: TGTGCCAGCAGTCAGGGGCAACTAAATCAGCCCCAGCATTTT
cdr3_aa: CASSQGQLNQPQHF

d_call: TRBD2
clone_size: -
j_call: TRBJ2-1
v_call: TRBV5-1
cdr3_nt: TGCGCCAGCCGAAAACTAGCGGGAGCGGGCAATGAGCAGTTCTTC
cdr3_aa: CASRKLAGAGNEQFF

d_call: -
clone_size: few
j_call: TRBJ2-6
v_call: TRBV27
cdr3_nt: TGTGCCAGCACCCCGCGAGTCCCGTCGCCTGGGGCCAACGTCCTGACTTTC
cdr3_aa: CASTPRVPSPGANVLTF

d_call: TRBD2
clone_size: few
j_call: TRBJ2-7
v_call: TRBV6-5
cdr3_nt: TGTGCCAGCAGTCGGACTAGCGGTTACGAGCAGTACTTC
cdr3_aa: CASSRTSGYEQYF

d_call: TRBD2
clone_size: many
j_call: TRBJ2-1
v_call: TRBV7-6
cdr3_nt: TGTGCCAGCAGCCGCGGGGGTGAGCAGTTCTTC
cdr3_aa: CASSRGGEQFF

d_call: -
clone_size: -
j_call: TRBJ2-5
v_call: TRBV29-1
cdr3_nt: TGCAGCGTTAGAGGGGACCTTCGGGGGACCCAGTACTTC
cdr3_aa: CSVRGDLRGTQYF

d_call: -
clone_size: few
j_call: TRBJ1-1
v_call: TRBV14
cdr3_nt: TGTGCCAGCAGCCAAGACCCAGGGCCCGTCACTGAAGCTTTCTTT
cdr3_aa: CASSQDPGPVTEAFF

d_call: TRBD1
clone_size: many
j_call: TRBJ1-1
v_call: TRBV24-1
cdr3_nt: TGTGCCACCAGTTTCTCCGGGACAGGGGGGACTGAAGCTTTCTTT
cdr3_aa: CATSFSGTGGTEAFF

d_call: -
clone_size: few
j_call: TRBJ1-1
v_call: TRBV20-1
cdr3_nt: TGCAGTGCTAGAGAAATAAGTGGACAGTCCAACACTGAAGCTTTCTTT
cdr3_aa: CSAREISGQSNTEAFF

d_call: -
clone_size: -
j_call: TRBJ2-5
v_call: TRBV24-1
cdr3_nt: TGTGCCACCAGTGAAGGAGAGACCCAGTACTTC
cdr3_aa: CATSEGETQYF